A single sample is the source of the 29 T cell receptor beta chains below, sequenced in a study of blood T cell repertoires in COVID-19. Some clones are missing from TCRdb's copy, which holds only in-frame ones; the method was immunoSEQ multiplex PCR. The sample carries over 300,000 clones, around 82% recorded once. The specimen sequenced was peripheral blood. These receptors all stem from a woman aged 50 to 60 with acute or convalescent COVID-19.

The genes are TRBV3-1 (or the pseudogene TRBV3-2) and TRBJ2-1; possible D gene TRBD2, 6 bases. The CDR3 spans 14 residues. V dropped 4 bases and J dropped 7 bases, with 14 bases sitting between them. CDR1 and CDR2 (germline): LGHDT, YNNKEL (reference sequence). This CDR3 reads CASSPGTGPNEQFF. CDR3 nucleotide sequence: TGTGCCAGCAGCCCCGGGACTGGCCCAAATGAGCAGTTCTTC.

This chain connects TRBV27 to TRBJ1-6, with 10 bases identical to TRBD1. Germline-derived CDR1 and CDR2 are MNHEY and SMNVEV (reference sequence). CDR3 size: 16 residues. V lost 3 bases, J lost 9 bases, and 8 bases stayed unmatched. The CDR3 reads CASSFGDRGLSSPLHF. The CDR3 nucleotides read TGTGCCAGCAGTTTTGGGGACAGGGGCCTGAGTTCACCCCTCCACTTT.

This clone was seen ten or more times. J is TRBJ1-3 and V is TRBV4-2; unclear D gene. Trimming cost V 0 bases and J 7 bases, with 16 bases left between them. Per germline, CDR1 LGHNA and CDR2 YNFKEQ. The CDR3 loop spans 16 amino acids. The CDR3 sequence: CASSQDTAGIANTIYF. The CDR3 nucleotides are TGTGCCAGCAGCCAAGATACGGCAGGAATCGCCAACACCATATATTTT.

V usage is TRBV4-1 and J usage is TRBJ2-7; TRBD2 agrees at 9 bases. Germline loops: CDR1 MGHRA, CDR2 YSYEKL. The CDR3 is 16 amino acids. CDR3 residues: CASSLSGGRVSYGQYV. The CDR3 region has the DNA TGCGCCAGCAGCCTTAGCGGGGGTAGAGTCTCCTACGGGCAGTACGTC.

V is TRBV12-3 or TRBV12-4 and J is TRBJ1-2; D might be TRBD1 (6 bases). V dropped 4 bases and J dropped 4 bases, with 10 bases sitting between them. The CDR3 sequence is 13 residues long. The CDR3 protein is CASSSGRGYGYTF. For the CDR3, the DNA is TGTGCCAGCAGTTCCGGCAGGGGCTATGGCTACACCTTC.

V is TRBV25-1 and J is TRBJ2-1; no definite D call. The germline gives CDR1 MGHDK, CDR2 SYGVNS. Trimming stripped 0 bases from V and 6 bases from J, with 6 bases between. The length of the CDR3 is 13 residues. CDR3 in amino acids: CASSEYISNEQFF. CDR3 DNA: TGTGCCAGCAGTGAATATATCAGCAATGAGCAGTTCTTC.

The chain combines TRBV19 with TRBJ2-5; 7 bases align to TRBD1. There are 13 residues in the CDR3. V trimming: 8 bases; J trimming: 0 bases; junction bases outside the gene matches: 3. Looked up from germline, CDR1 is LNHDA and CDR2 is SQIVND (reference sequence). CDR3 DNA sequence: TGTGCCAGTGCTACAGGGGACCAAGAGACCCAGTACTTC. It specifies CASATGDQETQYF. Using reference TRBV19 and TRBJ2-5 for the parts outside the CDR3, the full variable domain is DGGITQSPKYLFRKEGQNVTLSCEQNLNHDAMYWYRQDPGQGLRLIYYSQIVNDFQKGDIAEGYSVSREKKESFPLTVTSAQKNPTAFYLCASATGDQETQYFGPGTRLLVL.

The chain uses TRBV6-5 and TRBJ2-7; possible D gene TRBD1, 5 bases. V was trimmed by 6 bases and J by 3 bases, leaving 12 bases between them. Germline V lookup: CDR1 MNHEY, CDR2 SVGAGI. The CDR3 length is 13 residues. The CDR3 DNA is TGTGCCAGCAGGAAAAGGGGATACTACGAGCAGTACGTC. Translating it yields CASRKRGYYEQYV.

V gene TRBV9 combines with J gene TRBJ1-1, with D possibly matching TRBD1 (6 bases). This CDR3 is 15 amino acids long. V was clipped by 3 bases and J by 1 base, with 13 bases between them. The germline gives CDR1 SGDLS, CDR2 YYNGEE. The CDR3 protein is CASSAGGGGNTEAFF. The DNA of the CDR3 is TGTGCCAGCAGCGCCGGTGGGGGCGGGAACACTGAAGCTTTCTTT.

The rearrangement uses TRBV6-2 or TRBV6-3 and TRBJ2-5, with 7 bases matching TRBD1. The length of the CDR3 is 15 residues. Losses at the gene ends were 2 bases for V and 1 base for J; bases not matched to a gene: 4. The germline V gene encodes CDR1 MNHEY and CDR2 SVGEGT. Here the CDR3 reads CASSYPGTVQETQYF. As DNA, the CDR3 is TGTGCCAGCAGTTACCCCGGGACAGTCCAAGAGACCCAGTACTTC.

This clone was counted only a few times. J is TRBJ1-2 and V is TRBV6-2 or TRBV6-3; TRBD1 agrees at 9 bases. Germline trimming cut 6 bases from V and 4 bases from J; bases unmatched to any gene: 6. Germline CDR1 reads MNHEY; CDR2 reads SVGEGT. This CDR3 is 14 amino acids long. This CDR3 is CASSPGQGGYGYTF. CDR3 sequence (DNA): TGTGCCAGCAGCCCGGGACAGGGAGGCTATGGCTACACCTTC.

Points on this clone: Given a much more abundant clone one base away, this may be a read error. V gene TRBV2 combines with J gene TRBJ2-5; D remains unclear. CDR3 length equals 12 residues. Germline CDR1 SNHLY, CDR2 FYNNEI. The V end was cut by 0 bases, the J end by 4 bases, with 3 bases between. CDR3 coding DNA: TGTGCCAGCAGTGAAGCGCGAGAGACCCAGTACTTC. Translating it yields CASSEARETQYF.

This clone was counted a single time. The J gene is TRBJ2-5, the V gene TRBV29-1, with 9 nucleotides matching TRBD1. V lost 1 base to trimming and J lost 4 bases; unmatched junction nucleotides: 10. The CDR3 covers 16 residues. Germline V lookup: CDR1 SQVTM, CDR2 ANQGSEA. The CDR3 reads CSVEGRGTGRVETQYF. In DNA form, the CDR3 reads TGCAGCGTTGAAGGGCGCGGGACAGGGAGGGTAGAGACCCAGTACTTC. The variable domain in full, completed from reference TRBV29-1 and TRBJ2-5, reads SAVISQKPSRDICQRGTSLTIQCQVDSQVTMMFWYRQQPGQSLTLIATANQGSEATYESGFVIDKFPISRPNLTFSTLTVSNMSPEDSSIYLCSVEGRGTGRVETQYFGPGTRLLVL.

The chain couples TRBV18 to TRBJ2-5; D remains unclear. Germline loops: CDR1 KGHSH, CDR2 LQKENI. This CDR3 has 13 amino acids. Deletions cut 3 bases from V and 1 base from J, with 6 bases between. The CDR3 spells CASSPPGQETQYF. In nucleotides, the CDR3 is TGTGCCAGCTCACCTCCCGGCCAAGAGACCCAGTACTTC.

The chain is built from TRBV4-1 and TRBJ1-1, with TRBD1 matching over 7 bases. V shed 3 bases and J 6 bases; nucleotides not matched to a gene: 4. The CDR3 is 13 amino acids. CDR1 and CDR2 (germline): MGHRA, YSYEKL. The CDR3 sequence: CASSQADRPEAFF. CDR3 in DNA: TGCGCCAGCAGCCAGGCGGACAGGCCTGAAGCTTTCTTT.

The chain links TRBV21-1 to TRBJ1-2; the table's D call, TRBD1, has no DNA check behind it. TRBV21-1 is designated a pseudogene. The CDR3 covers 17 residues. The CDR3, as DNA: TGTGCCAGCGTTAGACCACAGGGCACTCTGGTGGGATATGGCTACACCTTC. As protein: CASVRPQGTLVGYGYTF.

The chain combines TRBV2 with TRBJ1-1, with D unresolved. V was cut by 9 bases and J by 1 base, with 6 bases left in between. The CDR3 has 11 residues. The germline CDR1 and CDR2 sequences are SNHLY and FYNNEI. CDR3 amino acids: CASRENTEAFF. The CDR3 region has the DNA TGTGCCAGTCGAGAGAACACTGAAGCTTTCTTT.

J is TRBJ1-6 and V is TRBV4-1, with TRBD1 identical over 7 bases. V dropped 5 bases and J dropped 8; count of bases not matched to a gene: 9. The V gene's germline CDR1 is MGHRA and CDR2 YSYEKL. CDR3 size: 15 residues. The CDR3 loop reads CASSGHRGEDSPLHF. CDR3 nucleotides: TGCGCCAGCAGCGGCCACAGGGGAGAGGATTCACCCCTCCACTTT.

This clone came up once. The genes are TRBV14 and TRBJ1-1; 11 nucleotides agree with TRBD1. The CDR3 loop spans 16 amino acids. Germline lookup yields CDR1 SGHDN and CDR2 FVKESK. V was pared by 4 bases and J by 5 bases, with 9 bases of the junction left unmatched. The CDR3 spells CASSRTPGQGGTEAFF. The CDR3 nucleotides read TGTGCCAGCAGCCGAACGCCGGGACAGGGGGGGACTGAAGCTTTCTTT. Full variable domain (outside the CDR3, taken from reference TRBV14 and TRBJ1-1): EAGVTQFPSHSVIEKGQTVTLRCDPISGHDNLYWYRRVMGKEIKFLLHFVKESKQDESGMPNNRFLAERTGGTYSTLKVQPAELEDSGVYFCASSRTPGQGGTEAFFGQGTRLTVV.

This clone was counted only a few times. This CDR3 is CASSTQGAHDTQYF. The CDR3 DNA follows: TGCGCCAGCAGCACACAGGGGGCGCACGATACGCAGTATTTT. The gene calls are TRBV4-1 and TRBJ2-3, with 9 bases matching TRBD1. The junction had 6 bases not matched to a gene; V was cut back by 5 bases and J by 6 bases. The CDR3 loop spans 14 amino acids. From germline, CDR1 is MGHRA and CDR2 YSYEKL.

V usage is TRBV27 and J usage is TRBJ2-3; the D is unclear. Germline lookup yields CDR1 MNHEY and CDR2 SMNVEV (reference sequence). The CDR3 sequence is 11 residues long. V was trimmed by 8 bases and J by 0 bases, leaving 3 bases between them. The CDR3 protein is CASPSTDTQYF. CDR3 DNA sequence: TGTGCCAGCCCTAGCACAGATACGCAGTATTTT.

The chain joins TRBV6-5 to TRBJ1-1; the D is unclear. V was shortened by 6 bases and J by 0 bases, with 8 bases between the two germline ends. The CDR3 is made up of 13 amino acids. Germline V CDR1 and CDR2: MNHEY, SVGAGI. CDR3 region: CASRTTMNTEAFF. In DNA form, the CDR3 reads TGTGCCAGCAGGACAACCATGAACACTGAAGCTTTCTTT.

This clone was picked up one time. This chain connects TRBV11-3 to TRBJ2-3; the match to TRBD2 covers 8 bases. CDR1 and CDR2 from the germline V gene are SGHNT and YENEEA. With V trimmed by 5 bases and J by 5 bases, 9 bases remained unmatched. This CDR3 contains 15 residues. In nucleotides, the CDR3 is TGTGCCAGCAGCCAGCGGGAGAGGGATGAAGATACGCAGTATTTT. Translated: CASSQRERDEDTQYF.

The chain employs TRBV5-4 and TRBJ1-1; 8 nucleotides line up with TRBD1. Germline assignment: CDR1 SGHNT and CDR2 YYREEE (reference sequence). The CDR3 is made up of 14 amino acids. J gave up 1 base and V 1 base, and 0 bases lay outside the gene matches. The CDR3 region has the DNA TGTGCCAGCAGCTTGACAGGGGGGAACACTGAAGCTTTCTTT. Translating it yields CASSLTGGNTEAFF.

The chain uses TRBV5-1 and TRBJ2-2; 8 bases fit TRBD1. This CDR3 spans 17 amino acids. Germline V gene data show CDR1 as SGHRS and CDR2 as YFSETQ. J lost 1 base, V lost 3 bases, and 8 bases had no gene match. The chain's CDR3 is CASSYSSGGGNTGELFF. CDR3 sequence (DNA): TGCGCCAGCAGCTATTCTTCAGGGGGCGGGAACACCGGGGAGCTGTTTTTT.

V usage is TRBV11-1 and J usage is TRBJ1-3; D possibly corresponds to TRBD1 (6 bases). V was clipped by 5 bases and J by 0 bases, with 14 bases between them. Germline V gene sequence: CDR1 SGHAT, CDR2 FQDESV (reference sequence). The CDR3 covers 16 residues. The CDR3 reads CASSTRDTSSGNTIYF. The DNA of the CDR3 is TGTGCCAGCAGCACTCGGGACACGAGCTCTGGAAACACCATATATTTT.

This chain uses TRBV5-6 with TRBJ2-5; TRBD2 matches at 7 bases. CDR1 and CDR2 from the germline V gene are SGHDT and YYEEEE. With 2 bases clipped from V and 5 bases from J, the junction kept 12 bases outside the gene matches. The CDR3 runs 16 residues. The CDR3 sequence is CASSFLMGGARETQYF. CDR3 sequence (DNA): TGTGCCAGCAGCTTTTTGATGGGAGGGGCTCGGGAGACCCAGTACTTC. Complete variable domain (other parts from reference TRBV5-6 and TRBJ2-5): DAGVTQSPTHLIKTRGQQVTLRCSPKSGHDTVSWYQQALGQGPQFIFQYYEEEERQRGNFPDRFSGHQFPNYSSELNVNALLLGDSALYLCASSFLMGGARETQYFGPGTRLLVL.

This sequence joins TRBV9 and TRBJ2-1; tentatively, D is TRBD1 (7 bases). The CDR3 extends over 13 amino acids. V dropped 0 bases and J dropped 10 bases, with 11 bases sitting between them. From germline, CDR1 is SGDLS and CDR2 YYNGEE. CDR3 sequence reads: CASSVGQGGEQFF. The CDR3 bases are TGTGCCAGCAGCGTAGGGCAGGGGGGAGAGCAGTTCTTC.

The chain joins TRBV7-6 to TRBJ1-5; D is undetermined. Trimming removed 3 bases from V and 5 bases from J, with 5 bases in between. Germline V gene lookup returns CDR1 SGHVS and CDR2 FNYEAQ. The CDR3 runs 12 residues. This chain's CDR3 is CASSLRDQPQHF. CDR3 in DNA: TGTGCCAGCAGCTTGAGGGATCAGCCCCAGCATTTT.